Presented here are 21 T cell receptor beta chains from one specimen sequenced in a study of T cell responses to AZD1222 COVID-19 vaccine. Sequencing was performed with immunoSEQ multiplex PCR; in TCRdb, only in-frame clones are kept and a portion is missing. The sample holds around 130,000 clones, around 90% seen once. The sample in question was peripheral blood, obtained 28 days after the second dose of the MenACWY control vaccine. The receptors were sampled from an adult who received the MenACWY meningococcal vaccine as a control.

The genes are TRBV20-1 and TRBJ2-1; 7 nucleotides agree with TRBD2. From germline, CDR1 is DFQATT and CDR2 SNEGSKA (reference sequence). CDR3 length: 11 residues. Losses at the gene ends were 7 bases for V and 8 bases for J; bases not matched to a gene: 5. This chain's CDR3 is CSGGRGDEQFF. The CDR3, as DNA: TGCAGTGGGGGCCGGGGGGATGAGCAGTTCTTC.

The CDR3 DNA is TGCAGCGTTGAGCCCCAGACTAACACTGAAGCTTTCTTT. Translated: CSVEPQTNTEAFF. The V call is TRBV29-1, the J call TRBJ1-1; D remains ambiguous. The CDR3 totals 13 residues. The germline V and J ends were trimmed by 3 bases and 2 bases, with 10 bases remaining between them. Germline V gene lookup returns CDR1 SQVTM and CDR2 ANQGSEA.

The V call is TRBV27, the J call TRBJ2-7; D is ambiguous. The CDR3 length is 16 residues. Per the germline V gene, CDR1 is MNHEY and CDR2 is SMNVEV (reference sequence). V was shortened by 3 bases and J by 4 bases, with 19 bases between the two germline ends. The CDR3 loop is CASSFSAESLLYEQYF. CDR3 sequence (DNA): TGTGCCAGCAGTTTCTCCGCAGAGTCTCTTTTGTACGAGCAGTACTTC.

The rearrangement links TRBV5-1 to TRBJ2-7; TRBD1 or TRBD2 may be the D gene (5 bases each). V was trimmed by 0 bases and J by 3 bases, leaving 16 bases between them. Germline V gives CDR1 SGHRS, CDR2 YFSETQ. The CDR3 has 16 residues. CDR3 sequence (DNA): TGCGCCAGCAGCTTGGCCATCGGGGTCCAGGGCTACGAGCAGTACTTC. Encoded protein: CASSLAIGVQGYEQYF.

The chain links TRBV6-5 to TRBJ2-5; no reliable D call. This CDR3 is 14 amino acids long. The V gene lost 2 bases and the J gene lost 4 bases, with 11 bases spanning the gap. The germline V gene has CDR1 MNHEY and CDR2 SVGAGI. In DNA form, the CDR3 reads TGTGCCAGCAGTTACAGCCCCCGTCCAGAGACCCAGTACTTC. Translated, it gives CASSYSPRPETQYF.

The chain employs TRBV5-1 and TRBJ1-5, with 10 bases aligning to TRBD1. The J segment lost 6 bases and the V segment lost 0 bases, leaving 3 bases of the junction unmatched. The CDR3 loop spans 15 amino acids. CDR1 and CDR2 (germline): SGHRS, YFSETQ. CDR3 loop: CASSLGQGAIQPQHF. The DNA of the CDR3 is TGCGCCAGCAGCTTGGGACAGGGGGCTATTCAGCCCCAGCATTTT.

The rearrangement joins TRBV29-1 to TRBJ2-3; tentatively, D is TRBD1 or TRBD2 (6 bases each). Germline V CDR1 and CDR2: SQVTM, ANQGSEA. The CDR3 extends over 13 amino acids. The V end lost 4 bases, the J end lost 6 bases, and 14 bases lay between the germline ends. Written as DNA, the CDR3 is TGCAGCGTTGGGGGGGCGCAGGACGATACGCAGTATTTT. Translating it yields CSVGGAQDDTQYF.

V is TRBV28 and J is TRBJ2-3; 8 bases align to TRBD2. This CDR3 contains 17 residues. Germline V gene lookup returns CDR1 MDHEN and CDR2 SYDVKM. The trim removed 4 bases at V and 2 bases at J, leaving 11 bases unmatched. CDR3 region: CASSWGGKRGNTDTQYF. The CDR3 DNA reads TGTGCCAGCAGTTGGGGTGGCAAGCGGGGGAACACAGATACGCAGTATTTT.

This chain connects TRBV10-3 to TRBJ2-3; D may be TRBD1 or TRBD2 (6 bases each). This CDR3 contains 17 residues. From germline, CDR1 is ENHRY and CDR2 SYGVKD. Trimming shortened V by 6 bases and J by 2 bases, and 21 bases separated the two germline ends. CDR3 sequence: CAIRQGQTGLLTDTQYF. The CDR3 DNA sequence: TGTGCCATCAGACAGGGCCAAACCGGACTACTCACAGATACGCAGTATTTT.

There are a few counts of this clone. The chain carries TRBV10-3 and TRBJ2-2, with 12 bases aligning to TRBD2. V dropped 5 bases and J dropped 6; count of bases not matched to a gene: 7. The CDR3 spans 16 residues. Germline V CDR1 and CDR2: ENHRY, SYGVKD. This CDR3 reads CAISRSSGRGAGELFF. The DNA of the CDR3 is TGTGCCATCAGTCGATCTAGCGGGAGGGGGGCCGGGGAGCTGTTTTTT.

V gene TRBV5-4 combines with J gene TRBJ2-5; D is perhaps TRBD1 or TRBD2 (5 bases each). The CDR3 extends over 13 amino acids. V was shortened by 6 bases and J by 5 bases, with 14 bases between the two germline ends. CDR1 SGHNT and CDR2 YYREEE come from the germline V gene (reference sequence). The CDR3: CASTLYGAETQYF. Written as DNA, the CDR3 is TGTGCCAGCACCCTCTACGGGGCTGAGACCCAGTACTTC.

V is TRBV5-1 and J is TRBJ2-3; TRBD2 agrees at 8 bases. Germline V gene sequence: CDR1 SGHRS, CDR2 YFSETQ. The J segment lost 4 bases and the V segment lost 2 bases, leaving 6 bases of the junction unmatched. The CDR3 extends over 15 amino acids. The CDR3 is CASSFRGGPPDTQYF. The DNA for the CDR3 is TGCGCCAGCAGCTTCCGGGGGGGCCCCCCAGATACGCAGTATTTT. Full variable domain (missing parts from reference TRBV5-1 and TRBJ2-3): KAGVTQTPRYLIKTRGQQVTLSCSPISGHRSVSWYQQTPGQGLQFLFEYFSETQRNKGNFPGRFSGRQFSNSRSEMNVSTLELGDSALYLCASSFRGGPPDTQYFGPGTRLTVL.

The gene calls are TRBV18 and TRBJ2-7; TRBD1 agrees at 7 bases. CDR1 KGHSH and CDR2 LQKENI come from the germline V gene. The CDR3 length is 13 residues. Losses at the gene ends were 6 bases for V and 2 bases for J; bases not matched to a gene: 4. The CDR3: CASSPQGAYEQYF. CDR3 bases: TGTGCCAGCTCCCCCCAGGGGGCCTACGAGCAGTACTTC.

This rearrangement joins TRBV6-5 to TRBJ1-1; D unresolved. CDR1 is MNHEY, CDR2 SVGAGI, per germline. Trimming took off 0 bases at V and 0 bases at J, with 8 bases between the two ends. CDR3 length: 15 residues. Written as DNA, the CDR3 is TGTGCCAGCAGTTACTCGAGGCCACTGAACACTGAAGCTTTCTTT. As protein: CASSYSRPLNTEAFF.

This clone has more than one count but fewer than ten. The J gene is TRBJ1-4, the V gene TRBV19, with D perhaps matching TRBD1 (6 bases). Per the germline V gene, CDR1 is LNHDA and CDR2 is SQIVND (reference sequence). The CDR3 contains 15 residues. Trimming shortened V by 4 bases and J by 1 base, and 10 bases separated the two germline ends. The CDR3 DNA follows: TGTGCCAGTAGTAAACAACAGGGAACTAATGAAAAACTGTTTTTT. It yields the protein CASSKQQGTNEKLFF.

The chain joins TRBV10-2 to TRBJ2-1; no clear D. Deletions cut 7 bases from V and 0 bases from J, with 13 bases between. CDR1 is WSHSY, CDR2 SAAADI, per germline. This CDR3 region has 15 residues. The CDR3 bases are TGCGCCAGCACCCAAAGGGATTTCTCCTACAATGAGCAGTTCTTC. It is translated as CASTQRDFSYNEQFF.

The rearrangement links TRBV29-1 to TRBJ2-1; TRBD1 might be the D (6 bases). The germline CDR1 and CDR2 sequences are SQVTM and ANQGSEA. The CDR3 has 15 amino acids. V was shortened by 3 bases and J by 3 bases, with 15 bases between the two germline ends. In DNA, the CDR3 is TGCAGCGTTGATTCTCCCGGACAGCTCTACAATGAGCAGTTCTTC. The encoded protein is CSVDSPGQLYNEQFF.

This clone was detected only a few times. The chain couples TRBV10-3 to TRBJ2-5, with unresolved D. This CDR3 has 13 residues. Trimming removed 6 bases at V and 0 bases at J, with 8 bases between. Germline values: CDR1 ENHRY, CDR2 SYGVKD. CDR3 loop: CAIREDNQETQYF. For the CDR3, the DNA is TGTGCCATCAGAGAAGACAACCAAGAGACCCAGTACTTC.

This rearrangement joins TRBV5-1 to TRBJ2-2, with D unresolved. V lost 0 bases to trimming and J lost 2 bases, with 11 bases between them. Germline V gene data show CDR1 as SGHRS and CDR2 as YFSETQ. This CDR3 is 16 amino acids long. CDR3: CASSLEQPKNTGELFF. The CDR3 bases are TGCGCCAGCAGCTTGGAACAGCCTAAAAACACCGGGGAGCTGTTTTTT.

The chain recombines TRBV5-8 with TRBJ2-2, with D perhaps matching TRBD2 (5 bases). V lost 3 bases and J lost 5, with 8 bases in between. The CDR3 has 13 residues. Germline assignment: CDR1 SGHTS and CDR2 YDEGEE. The CDR3 sequence is CASSSRDTGELFF. CDR3 coding DNA: TGTGCCAGCAGCTCCCGGGATACCGGGGAGCTGTTTTTT.

V gene TRBV19 combines with J gene TRBJ1-5; 11 bases map to TRBD1. Germline V lookup: CDR1 LNHDA, CDR2 SQIVND (reference sequence). J lost 10 bases, V lost 6 bases, and 8 bases had no gene match. CDR3 length equals 14 residues. CDR3 sequence (DNA): TGTGCCAGTAGGCCGGGACAGGGGGTTTATCCCCAGCATTTT. Protein: CASRPGQGVYPQHF.